A single T cell receptor (beta chain) is shown here with its context. CDR1 and CDR2 (germline): SNHLY, FYNNEI. The CDR3 is 15 residues long. V gave up 7 bases and J gave up 4 bases, with 14 bases separating them. In the original processing: Using reference gene primer amplification, nucleated cell counts were estimated. TCRdb's table, derived via immunoSEQ multiplex PCR, lists solely in-frame clones and lacks some. That table supplies the V and J calls and clone size; D and trimming were determined from the DNA. The sample lists 400,000 to 500,000 clones, roughly 88% occurring once. Participant-given clinical history determined each cohort assignment. This entry comes from a study of blood T cell repertoires in COVID-19. About the research overall: Collection of acute and convalescent COVID-19 samples took place in the United States, Italy and Spain. From T cells, B-cell-depleted T cells, or PBMCs came the material, which was cDNA or gDNA.

This receptor was obtained from a young woman who had been exposed to COVID-19. The chain combines TRBV2 with TRBJ2-6; TRBD2 might be the D (5 bases). The sample taken for sequencing was PBMCs or T cells enriched from blood (not recorded which). The CDR3 spells CASTAGGSGANVLTF. CDR3 nucleotides: TGTGCCAGCACCGCGGGTGGGTCAGGGGCCAACGTCCTGACTTTC.